Detailed here is one T cell receptor (beta chain). Germline lookup yields CDR1 MGHRA and CDR2 YSYEKL. This CDR3 has 19 residues. The junction had 16 bases not matched to a gene; V was cut back by 0 bases and J by 7 bases. Clones were read by immunoSEQ multiplex PCR, and TCRdb kept only the in-frame ones, dropping some. The sample consists of roughly 300,000 clones, approximately 92% of them appearing once. Participant ages covered roughly 18 to 89 years across 25 or so US areas. Cohorts were assigned according to the clinical history that participants reported. Cohort 3 donors were reported recovered after two negative PCRs, clearance, or symptom resolution. This entry is derived from a study of blood T cell repertoires in COVID-19. Overall study context: In each case, the material was cDNA or gDNA derived from T cells, B-cell-depleted T cells, or PBMCs.

V is TRBV4-1 and J is TRBJ2-1; TRBD2 agrees at 9 bases. The receptor's source is a woman aged 25 to 45 who had recovered from COVID-19. The sequencing input was PBMCs or T cells enriched from blood (not recorded which). CDR3 residues: CASSQELGSGRMLENEQFF. As DNA, the CDR3 is TGCGCCAGCAGCCAAGAGTTGGGTAGCGGGAGAATGTTGGAAAATGAGCAGTTCTTC.